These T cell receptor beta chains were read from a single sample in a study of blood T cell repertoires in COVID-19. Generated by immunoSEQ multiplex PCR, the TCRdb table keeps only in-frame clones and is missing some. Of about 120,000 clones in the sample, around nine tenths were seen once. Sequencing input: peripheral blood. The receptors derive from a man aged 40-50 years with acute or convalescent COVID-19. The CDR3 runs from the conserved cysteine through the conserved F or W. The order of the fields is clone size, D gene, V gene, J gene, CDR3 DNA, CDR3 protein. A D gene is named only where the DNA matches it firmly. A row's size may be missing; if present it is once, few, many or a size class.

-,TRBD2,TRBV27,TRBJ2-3,TGTGCCAGCAGTTTATCGATTCCGGCGGGAGCGGCAGATACGCAGTATTTT,CASSLSIPAGAADTQYF
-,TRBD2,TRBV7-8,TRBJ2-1,TGTGCCAGCAGCAGAAACCCCCTAGCGGGGGTCGATAATGAGCAGTTCTTC,CASSRNPLAGVDNEQFF
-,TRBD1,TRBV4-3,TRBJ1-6,TGCGCCAGCAGCTCACGACAGGGTGAAGATTCACCCCTCCACTTT,CASSSRQGEDSPLHF
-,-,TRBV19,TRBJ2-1,TGTGCCAGTAGTATCAGGGCCCCCTACAATGAGCAGTTCTTC,CASSIRAPYNEQFF
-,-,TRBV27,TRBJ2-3,TGTGCCAGCAGTTTATCGGTCCTGCTAGGTCCTAGCACAGATACGCAGTATTTT,CASSLSVLLGPSTDTQYF
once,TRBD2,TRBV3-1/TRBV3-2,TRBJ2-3,TGTGCCAGCAGCCAAGAGGGAGCGGGAGGCCCCCATGATACGCAGTATTTT,CASSQEGAGGPHDTQYF
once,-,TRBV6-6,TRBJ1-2,TGTGCCAGCCCAGGTCCCAATGGCTACACCTTC,CASPGPNGYTF
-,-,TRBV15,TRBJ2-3,TGTGCCACCAGCAGATCCGGGACACAGGGATTTTTGGATACGCAGTATTTT,CATSRSGTQGFLDTQYF
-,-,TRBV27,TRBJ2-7,TGTGCCAGCAGTCCTAAGACCCCGAGGACAGACGAGCAGTACTTC,CASSPKTPRTDEQYF
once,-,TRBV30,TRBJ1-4,TGTGCCTGGAGCAGCGGGAGAGGAAATTGGAAACTGTTTTTT,CAWSSGRGNWKLFF
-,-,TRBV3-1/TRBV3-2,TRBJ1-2,TGTGCCAGCAGCCGAAGTGAATGGACAGCCTATGGCTACACCTTC,CASSRSEWTAYGYTF
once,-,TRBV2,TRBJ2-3,TGTGCCAGCAGCCCCGGGGGTCCCAGCACAGATACGCAGTATTTT,CASSPGGPSTDTQYF
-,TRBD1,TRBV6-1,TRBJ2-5,TGTGCCAGCAGTGAGGTGACAGGGTCGCAGACCCAGTACTTC,CASSEVTGSQTQYF
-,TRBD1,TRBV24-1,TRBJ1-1,TGTGCCACCAGTGGAAGGGGGCTTCCTGAAGCTTTCTTT,CATSGRGLPEAFF
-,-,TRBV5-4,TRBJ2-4,TGTGCCAGCAGCTTGGGAGGGCTGAAAGACAAAAACATTCAGTACTTC,CASSLGGLKDKNIQYF
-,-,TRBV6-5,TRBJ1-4,TGTGCCAGCAGTTACTCGGGGGGGGGCTCAGAAAAACTGTTTTTT,CASSYSGGGSEKLFF
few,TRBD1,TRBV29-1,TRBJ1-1,TGCAGCGTGGACAGGGGAGGGGGCACTGAAGCTTTCTTT,CSVDRGGGTEAFF
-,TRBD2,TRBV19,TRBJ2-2,TGTGCCAGTAGTGCTAGCGGGAGGGACACCGGGGAGCTGTTTTTT,CASSASGRDTGELFF
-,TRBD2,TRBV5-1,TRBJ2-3,TGCGCCAGCAGCGTTAGCGGGGCGCTCACAGATACGCAGTATTTT,CASSVSGALTDTQYF
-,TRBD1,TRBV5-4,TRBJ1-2,TGTGCCAGCAGCTTGCGACAGGGGGCGAGTGGCTACACCTTC,CASSLRQGASGYTF
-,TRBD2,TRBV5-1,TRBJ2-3,TGCGCCAGCAGCTCTGGGACTAGCGGGAGGTTCACAGATACGCAGTATTTT,CASSSGTSGRFTDTQYF
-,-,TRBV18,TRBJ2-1,TGTGCCAGCTCACCACGAACAGAGGGGAGGAATGAGCAGTTCTTC,CASSPRTEGRNEQFF
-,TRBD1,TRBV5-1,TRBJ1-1,TGCGCCAGCAGCCTGCCGGGACAGGGGTCTGAAGCTTTCTTT,CASSLPGQGSEAFF
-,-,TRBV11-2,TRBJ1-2,TGTGCCAGCAGCTTAGATAGGGGACTGATCTATGGCTACACCTTC,CASSLDRGLIYGYTF
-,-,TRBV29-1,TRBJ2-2,TGCAGCGTTGGGTTGGGGGCAACGAACACCGGGGAGCTGTTTTTT,CSVGLGATNTGELFF
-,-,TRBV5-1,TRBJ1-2,TGCGCCAGCAGCTTGGAGGGGGTAGGTGGCTACACCTTC,CASSLEGVGGYTF
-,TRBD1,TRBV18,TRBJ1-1,TGTGCCAGCTCACCACCTCCGGGACAGGGGCTGGCTTTCTTT,CASSPPPGQGLAFF
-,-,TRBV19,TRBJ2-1,TGTGCCAGTAGTTTTGGTGGAGGGGTTGAGCAGTTCTTC,CASSFGGGVEQFF
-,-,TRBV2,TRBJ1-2,TGTGCCAGCAGTGAAAGTCAGGACTATGGCTACACCTTC,CASSESQDYGYTF